The 27 T cell receptor beta chains given below trace back to one sample, sequenced in a study of T cell clonality in common variable immunodeficiency. TCRdb's table, derived via immunoSEQ multiplex PCR, lists solely in-frame clones and lacks some. The counts give 50,000 to 65,000 clones, none of them seen only once; 1.7% is held by the top ten. The sequencing input was peripheral blood mononuclear cells. Receptors were obtained from a person aged 18 to 70 in good health.

This clone was observed at least ten times. Read data end 3 residues before the CDR3 end; the end is taken from the germline J gene. The J gene is TRBJ2-7, the V gene TRBV19; 11 bases are shared with TRBD2. After removal of 6 bases from V and 3 bases from J, the junction contained 7 bases not matched to a gene. The germline gives CDR1 LNHDA, CDR2 SQIVND (reference sequence). The CDR3 extends over 15 amino acids. The sequenced CDR3 bases are TGTGCCAGTAGGACTAGCGGGACCGGACTCTACGAG. Amino acids: CASRTSGTGLYE. In full, the CDR3 reads CASRTSGTGLYEQYF.

This clone was seen ten or more times. The CDR3 goes on 3 residues after the read ends, and that part is filled in from the germline J gene. The rearrangement links TRBV30 to TRBJ2-1; TRBD2 matches 11 bases. The germline CDR1 and CDR2 sequences are GTSNPN and SVGIG (reference sequence). The V and J ends lost 4 bases and 7 bases, in that order; junction bases with no gene match: 15. The CDR3 totals 17 residues. The part of the CDR3 DNA that was read is TGTGCCTGGACACCGGGACTAGCGGCTCTCGGGGGGAATGAG. This translates into CAWTPGLAALGGNE. The CDR3 in full is CAWTPGLAALGGNEQFF.

The sample holds many counts of this clone. The read falls 3 residues short of the CDR3 end, and the missing part is taken from the germline J gene. V gene TRBV12-3 or TRBV12-4 combines with J gene TRBJ2-5, with 8 nucleotides matching TRBD2. The junction had 7 bases not matched to a gene; V was cut back by 7 bases and J by 6 bases. This CDR3 has 13 residues. The CDR3 bases that were read are TGTGCCAGCACCCCGGGGGGGCGACAGACC. Translating gives CASTPGGRQT. The full CDR3 protein reads CASTPGGRQTQYF.

This clone was counted at least ten times. The CDR3 bases that were read are TGCGCCAGCAGCTTGACAGGGGATTACTACGAG. The encoded protein is CASSLTGDYYE. The CDR3 in its entirety is CASSLTGDYYEQYF. The gene calls are TRBV5-1 and TRBJ2-7; 7 bases fit TRBD1. The read terminates 3 residues ahead of where the CDR3 ends, so the germline J gene completes it. Unmatched junction bases numbered 4, after V lost 1 base and J lost 3 bases. CDR3 size: 14 residues. Germline V CDR1 and CDR2: SGHRS, YFSETQ.

There are many counts of this clone. Sequencing ends 3 residues short of the CDR3 end; the germline J gene provides the rest. The genes are TRBV19 and TRBJ1-1; D uncertain. The germline CDR1 and CDR2 sequences are LNHDA and SQIVND (reference sequence). V lost 4 bases and J 7 bases, leaving 16 bases between the germline ends. The CDR3 sequence is 14 residues long. CDR3 amino acids: CASSNIGVNFEAFF. CDR3 DNA (partial): TGTGCCAGTAGTAATATCGGGGTAAACTTTGAA.

This clone appeared many times. The read falls 3 residues short of the CDR3 end, and the missing part is taken from the germline J gene. V is TRBV9 and J is TRBJ2-5, with D unresolved. Trimming removed 4 bases at V and 0 bases at J, with 10 bases between. CDR1 is SGDLS, CDR2 YYNGEE, per germline. The CDR3 runs to 14 residues. Incomplete CDR3 DNA: TGTGCCAGCAGCACACGACTCGACCAAGAGACC. Translation gives CASSTRLDQET. From start to end, the CDR3 is CASSTRLDQETQYF.

This clone showed up many times. With the read ending 3 residues before the CDR3 end, the germline J gene is used to fill in that end. The chain combines TRBV5-5 with TRBJ1-1; tentatively, D is TRBD1 (5 bases). V was trimmed by 1 base and J by 4 bases, leaving 11 bases between them. CDR1 SGHKS and CDR2 YYEKEE come from the germline V gene (reference sequence). CDR3 length equals 14 residues. CDR3 DNA, as far as it was read: TGTGCCAGCAGCTTGTCAGGGTTTGCCACTGAA. As protein: CASSLSGFATE. The complete CDR3 protein is CASSLSGFATEAFF.

This clone came up many times. The read is 3 residues too short to cover the CDR3 end, so that end is filled in from the germline J gene. The V gene is TRBV9, the J gene TRBJ2-1; TRBD2 agrees at 13 bases. Germline loops: CDR1 SGDLS, CDR2 YYNGEE. The trim removed 7 bases at V and 4 bases at J, leaving 5 bases unmatched. The CDR3 spans 15 residues. The CDR3 loop reads CASGPLAGGYNEQFF. The DNA read from the CDR3 is TGTGCCAGCGGGCCACTAGCGGGAGGGTACAATGAG.

This clone was seen repeatedly, ten times or more. The CDR3 goes on 3 residues after the read ends, and that part is filled in from the germline J gene. V and J are TRBV9 and TRBJ2-5; TRBD1 matches at 7 bases. Germline trimming cut 0 bases from V and 5 bases from J; bases unmatched to any gene: 4. Germline V gene lookup returns CDR1 SGDLS and CDR2 YYNGEE. The CDR3 spans 14 residues. CDR3 protein: CASSVEQGRETQYF. The sequenced CDR3 bases are TGTGCCAGCAGCGTAGAACAGGGGCGGGAGACC.

This clone has ten or more counts. The sequenced fragment ends 3 residues before the CDR3 boundary, so the rest is inferred from the germline J gene. The chain joins TRBV30 to TRBJ2-7, with 16 nucleotides matching TRBD2. CDR3 length: 17 amino acids. Germline CDR1 is GTSNPN and CDR2 is SVGIG (reference sequence). V shed 4 bases, J shed 0 bases, and the junction held 6 bases outside the gene matches. The CDR3 loop reads CAWKRGTSGRGSYEQYF. The CDR3 DNA, read in part, is TGTGCCTGGAAGAGGGGGACTAGCGGGAGGGGCTCCTACGAG.

In its sample, this clone was seen many times. The read gets to within 3 residues of the CDR3 end, and the germline J gene fills in the rest. The V call is TRBV7-3, the J call TRBJ2-1, with D possibly TRBD1 on 7 matching bases. V was shortened by 2 bases and J by 5 bases, with 13 bases between the two germline ends. The CDR3 runs to 15 residues. Germline CDR1 is SGHTA and CDR2 is FQGTGA. The CDR3 bases that were read are TGTGCCAGCAGCTTACGGCCAGGGGGGAACAATGAG. Its translation is CASSLRPGGNNE. The whole CDR3 protein reads CASSLRPGGNNEQFF.

This clone was counted at least ten times. Read coverage stops 3 residues before the CDR3 terminus; the germline J gene supplies the remainder. The V gene is TRBV10-1, the J gene TRBJ2-7; 14 bases agree with TRBD2. The CDR3 consists of 15 residues. Germline V CDR1 and CDR2: WNHNN, SYGVQD (reference sequence). The V gene end was trimmed by 6 bases and the J gene end by 5 bases; junction bases not matched to a gene: 6. The CDR3 DNA, read in part, is TGCGCCAGCAGAGCCGGGACTAGCGGGAGCGACGAG. The encoded protein is CASRAGTSGSDE. The CDR3 in full is CASRAGTSGSDEQYF.

Ten or more counts support this clone. This chain's CDR3 is CASSPLALKYNEQFF. The covered CDR3 bases are TGTGCCAGCTCACCTCTAGCCCTCAAGTACAATGAG. The rearrangement uses TRBV18 and TRBJ2-1; the D gene is possibly TRBD2 (5 bases). The read finishes 3 residues shy of the CDR3 end, and the germline J gene is used to complete it. Germline CDR1 reads KGHSH; CDR2 reads LQKENI. The ends were cut back, 3 bases at V and 4 bases at J, with 13 bases in the middle. The CDR3 extends over 15 amino acids.

This clone was seen many times. CDR3 DNA, as far as it was read: TGTGCCAGCAGCTTATATTTGGGGGGGGGCGGCACTGAA. Translated, it gives CASSLYLGGGGTE. Given in full, the CDR3 is CASSLYLGGGGTEAFF. The V and J genes are TRBV7-6 and TRBJ1-1; tentative D call: TRBD1 (6 bases). The read ends 3 residues shy of where the CDR3 ends; the end is completed using the germline J gene. This CDR3 is 16 amino acids long. Trimming stripped 2 bases from V and 4 bases from J, with 17 bases between. Germline V CDR1 and CDR2: SGHVS, FNYEAQ.

This clone was detected ten times or more. The sequenced fragment ends 3 residues before the CDR3 boundary, so the rest is inferred from the germline J gene. The chain carries TRBV10-2 and TRBJ1-1; 7 positions agree with TRBD1. The CDR3 has 14 amino acids. Per germline, CDR1 WSHSY and CDR2 SAAADI. The V segment lost 6 bases and the J segment 1 base; nucleotides outside the gene matches: 5. CDR3 sequence reads: CASRTGQTNTEAFF. CDR3 bases read: TGCGCCAGCAGGACGGGACAGACGAACACTGAA.

Many counts were recorded for this clone. The read terminates 3 residues ahead of where the CDR3 ends, so the germline J gene completes it. The chain uses TRBV20-1 and TRBJ1-2; 9 bases match TRBD1. Germline CDR1 and CDR2: DFQATT and SNEGSKA (reference sequence). Germline trimming cut 0 bases from V and 4 bases from J; bases unmatched to any gene: 6. The CDR3 extends over 15 amino acids. The CDR3 is CSARDIQGAAYGYTF. The CDR3 bases that were read are TGCAGTGCTAGAGACATACAGGGGGCTGCCTATGGC.

This clone was observed many times. The read halts 3 residues ahead of the CDR3 end, with the missing end drawn from the germline J gene. The chain joins TRBV30 to TRBJ1-2; 8 bases align to TRBD1. This CDR3 contains 14 residues. Germline V lookup: CDR1 GTSNPN, CDR2 SVGIG (reference sequence). With 2 bases clipped from V and 4 bases from J, the junction kept 6 bases outside the gene matches. The CDR3 protein is CAWSPGQGPYGYTF. CDR3 DNA (partial): TGTGCCTGGAGTCCCGGACAGGGCCCCTATGGC. Using reference TRBV30 and TRBJ1-2 for the parts outside the CDR3, the full variable domain is SQTIHQWPATLVQPVGSPLSLECTVEGTSNPNLYWYRQAAGRGLQLLFYSVGIGQISSEVPQNLSASRPQDRQFILSSKKLLLSDSGFYLCAWSPGQGPYGYTFGSGTRLTVV.

This clone was observed at least ten times. Read data end 3 residues before the CDR3 end; the end is taken from the germline J gene. The rearrangement links TRBV18 to TRBJ2-7; no reliable D call. The germline CDR1 and CDR2 sequences are KGHSH and LQKENI. Trimming took 2 bases from V and 6 from J, leaving 8 bases between them. The CDR3 extends over 12 amino acids. The CDR3: CASSPEVLEQYF. CDR3 bases read: TGTGCCAGCTCACCAGAGGTCCTCGAG. Full variable domain (outside the CDR3, taken from reference TRBV18 and TRBJ2-7): NAGVMQNPRHLVRRRGQEARLRCSPMKGHSHVYWYRQLPEEGLKFMVYLQKENIIDESGMPKERFSAEFPKEGPSILRIQQVVRGDSAAYFCASSPEVLEQYFGPGTRLTVT.

This clone was detected ten times or more. The read stops 3 residues short of the end of the CDR3; the missing end is completed from the germline J gene. This rearrangement joins TRBV5-6 to TRBJ1-2, with D possibly TRBD1 on 5 matching bases. The CDR3 spans 13 residues. Germline V CDR1 and CDR2: SGHDT, YYEEEE. V lost 0 bases to trimming and J lost 2 bases, with 5 bases between them. The CDR3 here is CASSLGGNYGYTF. CDR3 DNA, as far as it was read: TGTGCCAGCAGCTTGGGGGGCAACTATGGC.

In this sample, this clone turned up many times. The CDR3 DNA, read in part, is TGCGCCAGCAGCTTGGAGGCAGCGGGGGCCAACGTC. Its translation is CASSLEAAGANV. From start to end, the CDR3 is CASSLEAAGANVLTF. The chain links TRBV5-1 to TRBJ2-6; D not certain. The CDR3 end is not reached by the read, which stops 3 residues before it; the germline J gene fills it in. The length of the CDR3 is 15 residues. The V and J ends lost 0 bases and 4 bases respectively, with 8 bases between them. The germline gives CDR1 SGHRS, CDR2 YFSETQ.

This clone was counted many times. The CDR3 end falls 3 residues outside the read, so it is completed with the germline J gene. The gene calls are TRBV19 and TRBJ1-5, with 8 bases lining up with TRBD1. This CDR3 has 16 residues. Losses at the gene ends were 6 bases for V and 7 bases for J; bases not matched to a gene: 14. Germline lookup yields CDR1 LNHDA and CDR2 SQIVND (reference sequence). The CDR3 bases that were read are TGTGCCAGTAGCTCCGGGACAGGCTTTTCGGAACAGCCC. Protein product: CASSSGTGFSEQP. The entire CDR3 reads CASSSGTGFSEQPQHF.

This clone was seen ten or more times. The CDR3 is cut off 3 residues early in the read; its end comes from the germline J gene. The V and J genes are TRBV29-1 and TRBJ2-7, with 11 bases identical to TRBD1. J gave up 5 bases and V 4 bases, and 4 bases lay outside the gene matches. The CDR3 is 13 amino acids. Germline loops: CDR1 SQVTM, CDR2 ANQGSEA. CDR3 amino acids: CSVGRTGGDEQYF. The sequenced part of the CDR3 DNA is TGCAGCGTTGGCCGGACAGGGGGCGACGAG.

This clone was counted at least ten times. The read terminates 3 residues before the CDR3 end, so the remaining end is supplied by the germline J gene. V and J are TRBV20-1 and TRBJ1-2, with D possibly matching TRBD1 (5 bases). Germline CDR1 and CDR2: DFQATT and SNEGSKA (reference sequence). CDR3 size: 16 residues. Incomplete CDR3 DNA: TGCAGTGCTAGAGGCAGTTCAGCAGGGAATTCAGAAGGC. It specifies CSARGSSAGNSEG. The full CDR3 protein reads CSARGSSAGNSEGYTF.

This clone was recorded at least ten times. Coverage ceases 3 residues before the CDR3 finishes, and the germline J gene fills in the end. V is TRBV30 and J is TRBJ2-7, with 8 bases matching TRBD2. Losses at the gene ends were 4 bases for V and 2 bases for J; bases not matched to a gene: 7. This CDR3 region has 14 residues. CDR1 GTSNPN and CDR2 SVGIG come from the germline V gene (reference sequence). The CDR3 DNA, read in part, is TGTGCCTGGACCATTACTAGCGGACCCTACGAG. Protein product: CAWTITSGPYE. The whole CDR3 region reads CAWTITSGPYEQYF.

In its sample, this clone was seen a few times. The read finishes 3 residues shy of the CDR3 end, and the germline J gene is used to complete it. The identical CDR3 is also encoded by other nucleotide sequences in the sample. The V call is TRBV5-1, the J call TRBJ2-1, with 10 bases aligning to TRBD2. CDR1 and CDR2 (germline): SGHRS, YFSETQ. V shed 4 bases and J 7 bases; nucleotides not matched to a gene: 8. This CDR3 contains 15 residues. The part of the CDR3 DNA that was read is TGCGCCAGCAGCGAAGGGCTAGCGGGAGTAAATGAG. Amino acids: CASSEGLAGVNE. The whole CDR3 sequence reads CASSEGLAGVNEQFF.

At least ten counts were recorded for this clone. The read comes to an end 3 residues before the CDR3 does, leaving the germline J gene to fill in the end. The rearrangement joins TRBV7-9 to TRBJ2-7, with TRBD2 matching over 11 bases. CDR1 is SEHNR, CDR2 FQNEAQ, per germline (reference sequence). Germline trimming cut 4 bases from V and 1 base from J; bases unmatched to any gene: 3. The CDR3 has 15 residues. The sequenced part of the CDR3 DNA is TGTGCCAGCAGCTGGGGGACTAGCGGATCCTACGAG. Protein sequence: CASSWGTSGSYE. The full CDR3 protein reads CASSWGTSGSYEQYF.

This clone was picked up a small number of times. The CDR3 protein is CASSLTSGSSYEQYF. The sequenced CDR3 bases are TGTGCCAGCAGCTTGACTAGCGGGAGCTCCTACGAG. The V call is TRBV7-2, the J call TRBJ2-7, with 12 bases that match TRBD2. Sequencing ends 3 residues short of the CDR3 end; the germline J gene provides the rest. The length of the CDR3 is 15 residues. V dropped 3 bases and J dropped 0; count of bases not matched to a gene: 0. Germline values: CDR1 SGHTA, CDR2 FQGNSA. Based on the CDR3 plus reference TRBV7-2 and TRBJ2-7, the full variable domain is GAGVSQSPSNKVTEKGKDVELRCDPISGHTALYWYRQSLGQGLEFLIYFQGNSAPDKSGLPSDRFSAERTGGSVSTLTIQRTQQEDSAVYLCASSLTSGSSYEQYFGPGTRLTVT.